This passage covers 26 T cell receptor beta chains from one sample sequenced in a study of CD8+CD57+ T cells in acquired aplastic anemia. TCR beta VDJ and CDR3 profiling used genomic DNA as template. MiXCR was run by TCRdb on the reads, yielding one entry per CDR3 protein. The sample shows approximately 270,000 distinct CDR3 sequences, roughly three fifths of them seen only once. Sequenced: sorted CD4+, CD8+, or CD8+CD57+ T cells (not recorded which) from PBMCs. The source of these receptors is a human donor with severe aplastic anemia or a healthy control (not recorded which).

V and J are TRBV3-1 and TRBJ1-2, with D perhaps matching TRBD1 (6 bases). Germline CDR1 is LGHDT and CDR2 is YNNKEL (reference sequence). The V gene lost 1 base and the J gene lost 0 bases, with 15 bases spanning the gap. The CDR3 length is 17 residues. The CDR3 nucleotides read TGTGCCAGCAGCCAAGCCGGGGGCAGGTCTTCTAACTATGGCTACACCTTC. Translation gives CASSQAGGRSSNYGYTF.

With regard to this clonotype: Possible read error: a much larger clone is one base away. This chain connects TRBV4-2 to TRBJ2-1; 11 nucleotides match TRBD2. Unmatched junction bases numbered 14, after V lost 0 bases and J lost 4 bases. The CDR3 is made up of 20 amino acids. Germline V gives CDR1 LGHNA, CDR2 YNFKEQ. Here the CDR3 reads CASSQEVLAGGRITYNEQFF. CDR3 sequence (DNA): TGTGCCAGCAGCCAAGAGGTTCTAGCGGGGGGTCGTATCACTTACAATGAGCAGTTCTTC.

This clonotype appeared many times. The chain couples TRBV28 to TRBJ1-1; D gene unclear. Germline CDR1 and CDR2: MDHEN and SYDVKM. The CDR3 covers 12 residues. Trimming left V 3 bases short and J 6 bases short, with 8 bases between. CDR3 loop: CASSLSSAEAFF. CDR3 nucleotide sequence: TGTGCCAGCAGTTTGTCGTCCGCTGAAGCTTTCTTT.

In this sample, this clonotype turned up many times. The J gene is TRBJ2-7, the V gene TRBV29-1; D remains unclear. The CDR3 contains 16 residues. Trimming stripped 3 bases from V and 3 bases from J, with 21 bases between. CDR1 SQVTM and CDR2 ANQGSEA come from the germline V gene. The CDR3 sequence is CSVEGTVGKNLYEQYF. The CDR3 nucleotides are TGCAGCGTTGAGGGTACTGTGGGGAAAAACCTCTACGAGCAGTACTTC.

The rearrangement links TRBV24-1 to TRBJ2-5; D gene ambiguous. V was shortened by 2 bases and J by 7 bases, with 16 bases between the two germline ends. The CDR3 is made up of 15 amino acids. Per the germline V gene, CDR1 is KGHDR and CDR2 is SFDVKD. DNA for the CDR3: TGTGCCACCAGTGATTCGGCATCCAACACGGTGACCCAGTACTTC. This gives the protein CATSDSASNTVTQYF.

The chain uses TRBV9 and TRBJ2-5; 7 positions match TRBD2. The CDR3 sequence is 17 residues long. CDR1 and CDR2 (germline): SGDLS, YYNGEE. V lost 0 bases to trimming and J lost 2 bases; unmatched junction nucleotides: 10. The DNA of the CDR3 is TGTGCCAGCAGCGTAGCTACGAGTGGCGGGAGTCAAGAGACCCAGTACTTC. The encoded protein is CASSVATSGGSQETQYF.

This chain links TRBV6-1 with TRBJ2-1, with 8 bases that match TRBD2. CDR3 length equals 15 residues. The V segment lost 4 bases and the J segment 7 bases; nucleotides outside the gene matches: 9. Germline CDR1 and CDR2: MNHNS and SASEGT. Here the CDR3 DNA reads TGTGCCAGCAGTGCCTCCGGGACTAGAACGAATGAGCAGTTCTTC. Translating gives CASSASGTRTNEQFF.

The chain combines TRBV2 with TRBJ1-2; no clear D gene. Germline V CDR1 and CDR2: SNHLY, FYNNEI. V lost 6 bases to trimming and J lost 8 bases, with 22 bases between them. The CDR3 length is 15 residues. The CDR3 loop reads CASRLRGLSTLGYTF. The CDR3 nucleotides are TGTGCCAGCAGGTTGAGAGGCCTATCGACCCTAGGCTACACCTTC. Combining the CDR3 with reference TRBV2 and TRBJ1-2 gives the whole variable domain EPEVTQTPSHQVTQMGQEVILRCVPISNHLYFYWYRQILGQKVEFLVSFYNNEISEKSEIFDDQFSVERPDGSNFTLKIRSTKLEDSAMYFCASRLRGLSTLGYTFGSGTRLTVV.

This clonotype was observed a few times. The chain has TRBV7-8 and TRBJ2-7, with D possibly called TRBD1 or TRBD2 (5 bases each). V dropped 1 base and J dropped 4 bases, with 14 bases sitting between them. The CDR3 has 15 residues. Germline-derived CDR1 and CDR2 are SGHVS and FQNEAQ. CDR3: CASSLVGVVGYEQYF. The CDR3 nucleotides are TGTGCCAGCAGCTTAGTGGGGGTGGTAGGTTACGAGCAGTACTTC.

The J gene is TRBJ2-1, the V gene TRBV19; TRBD2 matches at 8 bases. V shed 8 bases and J 5 bases; nucleotides not matched to a gene: 8. The CDR3 totals 14 residues. CDR1 and CDR2 (germline): LNHDA, SQIVND (reference sequence). The CDR3 sequence is CASSPSGYNNEQFF. CDR3 in DNA: TGTGCCAGTTCCCCTAGCGGGTACAACAATGAGCAGTTCTTC.

On this clonotype: This could be a read error, since a much larger clone is one nucleotide away. This chain links TRBV2 with TRBJ1-1; 8 bases line up with TRBD1. The CDR3 runs 14 residues. The germline V gene has CDR1 SNHLY and CDR2 FYNNEI. CDR3 DNA sequence: TGTGCCAGCAGGGGGGGACAGGTGAACACTGGAGCTTTCTTT. Translation: CASRGGQVNTGAFF.

This clonotype was seen at least ten times. The genes are TRBV5-1 and TRBJ2-1; 9 nucleotides line up with TRBD2. Trimming cost V 2 bases and J 3 bases; bases outside gene matches: 3. The CDR3 extends over 15 amino acids. Per germline, CDR1 SGHRS and CDR2 YFSETQ. The CDR3 reads CASSFSGGNYNEQFF. The DNA for the CDR3 is TGCGCCAGCAGCTTTAGCGGGGGAAACTACAATGAGCAGTTCTTC.

This sequence joins TRBV19 and TRBJ2-7; TRBD1 aligns across 9 bases. This CDR3 comprises 13 residues. Germline V gene data show CDR1 as LNHDA and CDR2 as SQIVND (reference sequence). The J segment lost 6 bases and the V segment lost 7 bases, leaving 7 bases of the junction unmatched. CDR3 coding DNA: TGTGCCAGTACCTTAGCGACAGGGGGCGAGCAGTACTTC. This encodes CASTLATGGEQYF.

This clonotype has only a few counts. V gene TRBV29-1 combines with J gene TRBJ2-3; TRBD2 matches 12 bases. The CDR3 consists of 18 residues. Germline CDR1 and CDR2: SQVTM and ANQGSEA. Germline trimming cut 2 bases from V and 0 bases from J; bases unmatched to any gene: 9. In nucleotides, the CDR3 is TGCAGCGTTGAACATTTTGGGACTAGCGGGCTAAGCACAGATACGCAGTATTTT. Encoded protein: CSVEHFGTSGLSTDTQYF.

The sample holds many counts of this clonotype. The J gene is TRBJ1-2, the V gene TRBV9; D is possibly TRBD1 (5 bases). Between the trimmed V and J ends, which lost 8 bases and 3 bases, there was a span of 11 bases. The CDR3 loop spans 12 amino acids. The germline CDR1 and CDR2 sequences are SGDLS and YYNGEE. CDR3 in DNA: TGTGCCAGTGGGGCTGGGGACTATGGCTACACCTTC. This sequence encodes CASGAGDYGYTF. The whole variable domain, filled in from reference TRBV9 and TRBJ1-2, reads DSGVTQTPKHLITATGQRVTLRCSPRSGDLSVYWYQQSLDQGLQFLIQYYNGEERAKGNILERFSAQQFPDLHSELNLSSLELGDSALYFCASGAGDYGYTFGSGTRLTVV.

The chain joins TRBV20-1 to TRBJ1-5; no clear D. The germline CDR1 and CDR2 sequences are DFQATT and SNEGSKA (reference sequence). The ends were cut back, 5 bases at V and 0 bases at J, with 5 bases in the middle. The CDR3 is 12 residues long. The CDR3 region has the DNA TGCAGTGCTGTGAATAGCAATCAGCCCCAGCATTTT. Translating gives CSAVNSNQPQHF.

This clonotype has ten or more counts. The rearrangement uses TRBV20-1 and TRBJ2-7; D is unclear. V lost 0 bases and J 6 bases, leaving 15 bases between the germline ends. This CDR3 contains 14 residues. Germline assignment: CDR1 DFQATT and CDR2 SNEGSKA (reference sequence). The CDR3 sequence is CSARDPKLNGEQYF. CDR3 DNA sequence: TGCAGTGCTAGAGATCCAAAACTAAATGGCGAGCAGTACTTC.

This clonotype was observed a handful of times. The chain carries TRBV20-1 and TRBJ2-1; D unresolved. V lost 3 bases and J 8 bases, leaving 11 bases between the germline ends. The CDR3 length is 12 residues. Looked up from germline, CDR1 is DFQATT and CDR2 is SNEGSKA (reference sequence). CDR3 protein: CSARRQDDEQFF. The CDR3 DNA sequence: TGCAGTGCTAGGCGTCAAGACGATGAGCAGTTCTTC.

The chain combines TRBV7-3 with TRBJ2-7; D possibly uses TRBD1 or TRBD2 (5 bases each). Germline V gene data show CDR1 as SGHTA and CDR2 as FQGTGA. V was clipped by 5 bases and J by 6 bases, with 14 bases between them. The CDR3 has 13 amino acids. CDR3 sequence: CASSQGVASEQYF. For the CDR3, the DNA is TGTGCCAGCAGCCAAGGGGTAGCGTCCGAGCAGTACTTC.

The chain couples TRBV7-2 to TRBJ1-1; D gene unclear. The CDR3 consists of 12 residues. Germline CDR1 is SGHTA and CDR2 is FQGNSA. The V and J ends lost 2 bases and 8 bases respectively, with 9 bases between them. CDR3 residues: CASSLTGPEAFF. CDR3 nucleotide sequence: TGTGCCAGCAGCTTAACCGGACCCGAAGCTTTCTTT. Full variable domain (remainder filled in from reference TRBV7-2 and TRBJ1-1): GAGVSQSPSNKVTEKGKDVELRCDPISGHTALYWYRQSLGQGLEFLIYFQGNSAPDKSGLPSDRFSAERTGGSVSTLTIQRTQQEDSAVYLCASSLTGPEAFFGQGTRLTVV.

The gene calls are TRBV20-1 and TRBJ1-2; D remains ambiguous. The CDR3 has 13 residues. Germline V gene sequence: CDR1 DFQATT, CDR2 SNEGSKA (reference sequence). V was clipped by 3 bases and J by 3 bases, with 11 bases between them. The CDR3 DNA reads TGCAGTGCTAGGAGCCATATGGACTATGGCTACACCTTC. Its protein is CSARSHMDYGYTF.

V is TRBV5-1 and J is TRBJ2-1; D gene ambiguous. Germline CDR1 is SGHRS and CDR2 is YFSETQ. The CDR3 sequence is 13 residues long. Trimming shortened V by 2 bases and J by 6 bases, and 9 bases separated the two germline ends. The CDR3 loop reads CASSLIWGNEQFF. The CDR3 bases are TGCGCCAGCAGCTTAATTTGGGGCAATGAGCAGTTCTTC.

The rearrangement uses TRBV3-1 and TRBJ2-3; D is perhaps TRBD2 (6 bases). Germline loops: CDR1 LGHDT, CDR2 YNNKEL (reference sequence). V was clipped by 0 bases and J by 0 bases, with 13 bases between them. The CDR3 spans 17 residues. The CDR3 sequence: CASSQDRRDFSTDTQYF. The CDR3 DNA sequence: TGTGCCAGCAGCCAAGACCGCAGGGACTTTAGCACAGATACGCAGTATTTT.

The rearrangement links TRBV20-1 to TRBJ1-4; D is possibly TRBD1 (5 bases). CDR3 size: 14 residues. Germline assignment: CDR1 DFQATT and CDR2 SNEGSKA (reference sequence). Between the trimmed V and J ends, which lost 5 bases and 0 bases, there was a span of 10 bases. CDR3: CSAARDATNEKLFF. In nucleotides, the CDR3 is TGCAGTGCTGCGCGGGACGCAACTAATGAAAAACTGTTTTTT.

This clonotype was observed at least ten times. V is TRBV29-1 and J is TRBJ1-2, with TRBD1 identical over 7 bases. Germline CDR1 is SQVTM and CDR2 is ANQGSEA. This CDR3 spans 10 amino acids. With 6 bases clipped from V and 8 bases from J, the junction kept 3 bases outside the gene matches. CDR3 nucleotide sequence: TGCAGCGTGGGGACAGACGGCTACACCTTC. Residues: CSVGTDGYTF.

This rearrangement joins TRBV14 to TRBJ2-2; no definite D call. The germline CDR1 and CDR2 sequences are SGHDN and FVKESK. V was pared by 2 bases and J by 4 bases, with 5 bases between. The CDR3 is made up of 13 amino acids. CDR3 in amino acids: CASSQQFTGELFF. CDR3 nucleotides: TGTGCCAGCAGCCAACAATTCACCGGGGAGCTGTTTTTT.